This TCR beta chain was obtained from a study of control samples from healthy donors and cancer patients. Using immunoSEQ multiplex PCR, the repertoire was profiled, and TCRdb retains in-frame clones only, with some absent. Among approximately 150,000 clones, 85% to 95% were seen once, and the ten largest hold over 1.3%. The CDR3 totals 13 residues. Deletions cut 8 bases from V and 5 bases from J, with 16 bases between. Germline V gene data show CDR1 as MGHDK and CDR2 as SYGVNS. The sequence derives from a woman aged 18-30 years in good health. What was sequenced was blood. The chain has TRBV25-1 and TRBJ2-7; D gene uncertain. The CDR3 sequence is CASEGSIYNEQYF. In DNA form, the CDR3 reads TGTGCCAGCGAAGGTTCGATTTATAACGAGCAGTACTTC.